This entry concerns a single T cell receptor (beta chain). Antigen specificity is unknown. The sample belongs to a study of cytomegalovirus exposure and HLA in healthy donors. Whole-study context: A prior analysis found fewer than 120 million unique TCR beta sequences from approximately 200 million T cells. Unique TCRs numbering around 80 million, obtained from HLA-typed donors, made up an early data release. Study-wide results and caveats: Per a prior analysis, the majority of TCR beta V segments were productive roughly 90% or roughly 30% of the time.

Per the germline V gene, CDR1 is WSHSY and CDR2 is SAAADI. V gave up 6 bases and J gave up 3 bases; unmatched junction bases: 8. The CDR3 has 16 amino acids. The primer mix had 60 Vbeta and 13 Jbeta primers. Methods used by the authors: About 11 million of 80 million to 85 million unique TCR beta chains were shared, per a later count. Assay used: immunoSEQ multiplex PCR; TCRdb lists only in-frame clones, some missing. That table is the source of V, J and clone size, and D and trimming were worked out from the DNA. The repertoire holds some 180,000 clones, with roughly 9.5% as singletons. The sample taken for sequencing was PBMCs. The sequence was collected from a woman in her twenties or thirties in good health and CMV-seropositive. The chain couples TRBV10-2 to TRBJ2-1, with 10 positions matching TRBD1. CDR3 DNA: TGCGCCAGCAGCCCCCCCTGGGACAGGGGCTACAATGAGCAGTTCTTC. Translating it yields CASSPPWDRGYNEQFF.